The TCR beta chain under discussion was sequenced for a study of CD8+CD57+ T cells in acquired aplastic anemia (dated by TCRdb to the late 2010s). For context, the study as a whole: Extracted DNA from sorted CD4+ and CD8+ cells averaged around 3.5 ug, ranging from roughly 0.19 to 27.4 ug. An average of around 10 million reads for CD4+ cells and under 12 million reads for CD8+ cells was obtained from healthy donor samples.

CDR1 and CDR2, looked up from the germline V gene (reference sequence), are LNHNV and YYDKDF. Inclusive of the bounding cysteine and phenylalanine, the CDR3 is 17 residues long. Of all the DNA, just the CDR3 is kept, 51 bases in frame from base 1. Study-level results and caveats: Some 30 CD8+ CDR3 sequences were found to be shared between patients and controls, but these sequences appeared to be highly expressed in patients and within the immunodominant clones of the patients. No significant difference in CD8+ Simpson's diversity was found between patients and healthy controls (P=0.060).

Genomic DNA served as template for TCR beta VDJ combination and CDR3 sequence profiling. TCR repertoire sequencing was run on an Illumina HiSeq 2000. The authors' pipeline ran thus. TRBV/TRBJ rearrangement plots, CDR3 size and DJ length profiles, and Simpson's diversity index were used to evaluate the repertoires. Whichever DNA sequence was most abundant in the deep sequencing data was defined as the immunodominant clone. CDR3 amino acid sequences were checked for sharing between subjects and were compared against published repertoires and the VDJdb database. The public reads were quality trimmed at Q25 with fastp and then assembled into clones with MiXCR by TCRdb, keeping productive beta chains. Rows merge per CDR3 protein into single entries with the most common DNA and genes. The V and J calls, along with clone size, are taken from TCRdb and not from the paper's own processing. The table for this sample lists 200,000 to 250,000 distinct CDR3 sequences; approximately 60% of them were counted only once. Approximately 32% of the sample is taken by the ten largest.

As concerns this clonotype: Its antigen is unknown. One junction end disagrees with the germline gene, perhaps due to a read error.

TCR repertoires of sorted CD4+ and CD8+ blood T cells from severe aplastic anemia patients and healthy subjects were deep-sequenced in the study. Ficoll-Paque density gradient centrifugation was used to isolate peripheral blood mononuclear cells. Before DNA was extracted, CD4+ and CD8+ T cells were sorted using either FACS or magnetic beads. This TCR derives from a human donor in good health. The sample was sorted CD4+, CD8+, or CD8+CD57+ T cells (not recorded which) from PBMCs. The chain is assembled from TRBV15 and TRBJ2-6, with 8 junctional bases fitting TRBD1. CDR3 region: CATSRQGAFSGANVLTF. The DNA reads TGTGCCACCAGCAGACAGGGGGCTTTTTCCGGGGCCAACGTCCTGACCTTC. Outside the CDR3, residues come from the reference TRBV15 and TRBJ2-6 proteins, so the full variable domain is: DAMVIQNPRYQVTQFGKPVTLSCSQTLNHNVMYWYQQKSSQAPKLLFHYYDKDFNNEADTPDNFQSRRPNTSFCFLDIRSPGLGDTAMYLCATSRQGAFSGANVLTFGAGSRLTVL.